This TCR beta chain was documented in a study of Graves' ophthalmopathy and Graves' hyperthyroidism. About the study: Untreated patients at initial diagnosis provided peripheral blood.

Germline CDR1 and CDR2: LGHDT and YNNKEL (reference sequence). V dropped 4 bases and J dropped 3; count of bases not matched to a gene: 5. The CDR3 extends over 14 amino acids. Amplified TCR beta CDR3 regions were obtained using RNA transcripts as template. First-round RT-PCR with HTBI primers preceded a second-round multiplex PCR. One entry per CDR3 protein results from TCRdb running MiXCR on the multiplex PCR reads. This table has approximately 480,000 distinct CDR3 sequences, around an eighth appearing once. Study findings and constraints: Blood repertoires reportedly contained most expanded thyroid clonotypes above 0.001 frequency.

This clonotype was seen a few times. Its target is unknown. PBMCs stemmed from more than 9.5 ml of fresh peripheral blood. Sequenced sample: blood. This TCR derives from a woman younger than 45 with Graves' ophthalmopathy. The V gene is TRBV3-1, the J gene TRBJ1-1; 7 bases are a match to TRBD1. CDR3 in amino acids: CASSPDRRDTEAFF. CDR3 DNA sequence: TGTGCCAGCAGCCCGGACAGGCGGGACACTGAAGCTTTCTTT.